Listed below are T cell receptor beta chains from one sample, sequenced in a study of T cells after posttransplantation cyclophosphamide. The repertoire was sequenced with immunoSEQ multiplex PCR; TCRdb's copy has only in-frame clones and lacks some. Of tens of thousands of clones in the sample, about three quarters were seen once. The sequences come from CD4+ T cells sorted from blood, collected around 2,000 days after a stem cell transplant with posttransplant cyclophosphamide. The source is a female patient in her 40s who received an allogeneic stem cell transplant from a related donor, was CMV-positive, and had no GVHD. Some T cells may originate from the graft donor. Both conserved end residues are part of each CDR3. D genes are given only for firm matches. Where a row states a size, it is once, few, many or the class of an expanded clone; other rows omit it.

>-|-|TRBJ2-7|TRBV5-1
TGCGCCAGCAGCTTCAGGGATCTCTCCTACGAGCAGTACTTC
CASSFRDLSYEQYF
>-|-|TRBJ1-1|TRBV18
TGTGCCAGCTCCCCCCAGGAGAACACTGAAGCTTTCTTT
CASSPQENTEAFF
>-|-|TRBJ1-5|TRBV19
TGTGCCAGTAGGACCCTTCCGGGATTTAGCAATCAGCCCCAGCATTTT
CASRTLPGFSNQPQHF
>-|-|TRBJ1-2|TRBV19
TGTGCCAGTAGTATAGGCGACAGAAGCTATGGCTACACCTTC
CASSIGDRSYGYTF
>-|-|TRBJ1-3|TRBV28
TGTGCCAGCGGTAAACAGGGCCCTGGAAACACCATATATTTT
CASGKQGPGNTIYF
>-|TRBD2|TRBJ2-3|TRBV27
TGTGCCAGCAGCCGAACCGGGACTAGAAGATCCGATACGCAGTATTTT
CASSRTGTRRSDTQYF
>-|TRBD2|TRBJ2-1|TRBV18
TGTGCCAGCTCTTCCTCGGGCCTCAGCGGGGCGAATGAGCAGTTCTTC
CASSSSGLSGANEQFF
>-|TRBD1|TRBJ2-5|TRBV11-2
TGTGCCAGCAGCCCCCGACAGGGAAACAAGGAGACCCAGTACTTC
CASSPRQGNKETQYF
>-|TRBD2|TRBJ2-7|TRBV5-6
TGTGCCAGCAGCTCCAAGCGGGGGGGTACCCCCTACGAGCAGTACTTC
CASSSKRGGTPYEQYF
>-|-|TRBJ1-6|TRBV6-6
TGTGCCAGCAGTTACACGGGGAAGGCCCCCCATTCACCCCTCCACTTT
CASSYTGKAPHSPLHF
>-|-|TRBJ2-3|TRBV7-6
TGTGCCAGCAGCTTAGCAGGGGCCGCAGTGACAGATACGCAGTATTTT
CASSLAGAAVTDTQYF
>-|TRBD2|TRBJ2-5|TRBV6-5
TGTGCCAGCAGTTACTCGGGACTAGCGGGGAAAGAGCAGTACTTC
CASSYSGLAGKEQYF
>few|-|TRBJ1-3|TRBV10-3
TGTGCCATCAGAGACAGCTCTGGAAACACCATATATTTT
CAIRDSSGNTIYF
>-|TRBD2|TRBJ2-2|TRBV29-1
TGCAGCGCCCAGAAGCGGGGGAACACCGGGGAGCTGTTTTTT
CSAQKRGNTGELFF
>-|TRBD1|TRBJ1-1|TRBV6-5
TGTGCCAGCAGTTACCGTGGACAGGGATCGGCTTTCTTT
CASSYRGQGSAFF
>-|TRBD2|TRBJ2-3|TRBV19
TGTGCCAGTAGTTCCTCACTAGCGGGGGGCGCGACAGATACGCAGTATTTT
CASSSSLAGGATDTQYF
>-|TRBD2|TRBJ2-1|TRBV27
TGTGCCAGCAGTTTGCTGAGGCGGGGGAGGGCCAATGAGCAGTTCTTC
CASSLLRRGRANEQFF
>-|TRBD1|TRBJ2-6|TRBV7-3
TGTGCCAGCAGCTTATCAGGGGTGACAGGGTTCTCTGGGGCCAACGTCCTGACTTTC
CASSLSGVTGFSGANVLTF
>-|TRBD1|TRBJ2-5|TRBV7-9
TGTGCCAGCAGCGCAAAGACAGGGGCGACCCAGTACTTC
CASSAKTGATQYF
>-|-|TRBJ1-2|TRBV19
TGTGCCAGTACCCCCAATGCATGGAGTGGCTACACCTTC
CASTPNAWSGYTF
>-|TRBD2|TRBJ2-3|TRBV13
TGTGCCAGCAGCTTAGATGCGGGGGGGCGCACAGATACGCAGTATTTT
CASSLDAGGRTDTQYF
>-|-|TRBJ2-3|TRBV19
TGTGCCAGTAGCCGCGGGCCCACAGATACGCAGTATTTT
CASSRGPTDTQYF
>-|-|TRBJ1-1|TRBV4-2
TGTGCCAGCAGCAGTCGTGGGGGGATGAACACTGAAGCTTTCTTT
CASSSRGGMNTEAFF
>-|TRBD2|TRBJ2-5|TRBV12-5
TGTGCTAGTGGTCCTCGGGGGGGGGAGACCCAGTACTTC
CASGPRGGETQYF
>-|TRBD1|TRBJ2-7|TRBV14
TGTGCCAGCAGCCGGACAGGGCTCAACGAGCAGTACTTC
CASSRTGLNEQYF
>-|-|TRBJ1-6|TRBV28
TGTGCCAGCAGTTTCTTTCGGAGCTCCTATAATTCACCCCTCCACTTT
CASSFFRSSYNSPLHF
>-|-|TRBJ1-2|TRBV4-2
TGTGCCAGCAGCCCGGGGGGGTCGGCAAACTATGGCTACACCTTC
CASSPGGSANYGYTF
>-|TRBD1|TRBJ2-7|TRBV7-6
TGTGCCAGCAGCCCAGCCGGGACAGGTTTCTACGAGCAGTACTTC
CASSPAGTGFYEQYF
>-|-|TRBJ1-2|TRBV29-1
TGCAGCGTGACAGGAGAGTACTATGGCTACACCTTC
CSVTGEYYGYTF
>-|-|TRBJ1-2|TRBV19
TGTGCCAGTACCCAGACATTTTTGTTTAACTATGGCTACACCTTC
CASTQTFLFNYGYTF
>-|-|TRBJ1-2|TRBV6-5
TGTGCCAGCAGTTACTCTTTACCAGGGGTCGGTGGCTACACCTTC
CASSYSLPGVGGYTF
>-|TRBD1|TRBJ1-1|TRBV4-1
TGCGCCAGCAGCCCCGGACAGGGTTTGATGAACACTGAAGCTTTCTTT
CASSPGQGLMNTEAFF
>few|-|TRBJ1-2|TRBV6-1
TGTGCCAGCAGTGACGAATGGGGACTACCTAACTATGGCTACACCTTC
CASSDEWGLPNYGYTF
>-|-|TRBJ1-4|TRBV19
TGTGCCAGTAGTAAGGCAGGGTTAAATGAAAAACTGTTTTTT
CASSKAGLNEKLFF
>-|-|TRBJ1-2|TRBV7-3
TGTGCCAGCAGCTTCGGGCCCGGACTTCCTGGCTACACCTTC
CASSFGPGLPGYTF
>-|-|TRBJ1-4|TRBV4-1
TGCGCCAGCAGCCAAACCCCATTCGGGGTTGAAAAACTGTTTTTT
CASSQTPFGVEKLFF
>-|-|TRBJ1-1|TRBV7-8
TGTGCCAGCAGCTTAGAATGGGGCGAAGCTTTCTTT
CASSLEWGEAFF
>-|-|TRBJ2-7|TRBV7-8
TGTGCCAGCAGCTTAGGGCGGGGATCCTACGAGCAGTACTTC
CASSLGRGSYEQYF
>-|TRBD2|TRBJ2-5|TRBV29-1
TGCAGCGCCGGGGGGACCTCATTAGGGAGCCAAGAGACCCAGTACTTC
CSAGGTSLGSQETQYF
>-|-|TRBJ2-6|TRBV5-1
TGCGCCAGCAGCCTTCTCAGCTCTGGGGCCAACGTCCTGACTTTC
CASSLLSSGANVLTF
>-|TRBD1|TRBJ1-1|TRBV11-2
TGTGCCAGCAGCAAGGGACAGGGGGCCCTTATGAACACTGAAGCTTTCTTT
CASSKGQGALMNTEAFF
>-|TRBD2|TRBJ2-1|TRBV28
TGTGCCAGCGCCGCTAGCGGGGGGTACAATGAGCAGTTCTTC
CASAASGGYNEQFF
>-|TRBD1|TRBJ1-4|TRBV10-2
TGCGCCAGCACCCTGGACAGGGTTAGTGAAAAACTGTTTTTT
CASTLDRVSEKLFF
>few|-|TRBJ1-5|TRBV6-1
TGTGCCAGCAGTGAAGACAGGGCGATTGATCAGCCCCAGCATTTT
CASSEDRAIDQPQHF
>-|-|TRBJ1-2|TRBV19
TGTGCCAGTAGTATCGAGACGGGAAATTCCTATGGCTACACCTTC
CASSIETGNSYGYTF
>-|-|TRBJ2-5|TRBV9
TGTGCCAGCAGCGTAGCTACGGGGTACGAGACCCAGTACTTC
CASSVATGYETQYF
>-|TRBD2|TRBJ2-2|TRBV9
TGTGCCAGCAGCGTTCTAGCGGGGGCCACTAGGACCGGGGAGCTGTTTTTT
CASSVLAGATRTGELFF
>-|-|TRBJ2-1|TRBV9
TGTGCCAGCAGCTCCCGCCTAGACCAATACAATGAGCAGTTCTTC
CASSSRLDQYNEQFF
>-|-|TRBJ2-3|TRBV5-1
TGCGCCAGCAGCTTGCTGGGGCCAGATACGCAGTATTTT
CASSLLGPDTQYF
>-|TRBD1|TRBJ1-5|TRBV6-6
TGTGCCAGCAGTTACCCAGACAGGGGGGATCAGCCCCAGCATTTT
CASSYPDRGDQPQHF
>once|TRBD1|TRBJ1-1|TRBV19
TGTGCCAGTAGTACGGGACAGCAGAACACTGAAGCTTTCTTT
CASSTGQQNTEAFF
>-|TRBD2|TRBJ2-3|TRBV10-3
TGTGCCATCAGGGGTTTCGGGGGGATCACAGATACGCAGTATTTT
CAIRGFGGITDTQYF
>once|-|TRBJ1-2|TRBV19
TGTGCCAGTAGTATGCTGCTGCGACAGAACCCACGGGGCTACACCTTC
CASSMLLRQNPRGYTF
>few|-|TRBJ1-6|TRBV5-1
TGCGCCAGCAGTTTGGGGGGGGGAGAAGACAATTCACCCCTCCACTTT
CASSLGGGEDNSPLHF